This passage covers 30 T cell receptor beta chains from one sample sequenced in a study of ipilimumab plus nivolumab after autologous stem cell transplantation. The protocol was immunoSEQ multiplex PCR, while the TCRdb copy is restricted to in-frame clones and leaves out a portion. The table shows about 43,000 clones, with nearly 90% occurring only once. Source: PBMCs, taken in a trial of ipilimumab plus nivolumab as post-transplant consolidation. These receptors all come from a male donor with multiple myeloma.

The gene calls are TRBV5-5 and TRBJ1-5; D is uncertain. The CDR3 length is 16 residues. Trimming removed 0 bases from V and 7 bases from J, with 17 bases in between. Germline CDR1 SGHKS, CDR2 YYEKEE (reference sequence). In nucleotides, the CDR3 is TGTGCCAGCAGCTTGGGACAACTTACGAGAGGACAGCCCCAGCATTTT. Translating it yields CASSLGQLTRGQPQHF.

This clone occurred once. This chain uses TRBV2 with TRBJ1-5; D perhaps matches TRBD1 (5 bases). V was clipped by 6 bases and J by 9 bases, with 12 bases between them. Per germline, CDR1 SNHLY and CDR2 FYNNEI. This CDR3 contains 12 residues. CDR3 in amino acids: CASSPTGGPQHF. The CDR3 region has the DNA TGTGCCAGCAGCCCAACCGGGGGGCCCCAGCATTTT.

The chain carries TRBV19 and TRBJ1-1, with a weak D call TRBD1 (5 bases). Germline CDR1 LNHDA, CDR2 SQIVND (reference sequence). V was pared by 1 base and J by 1 base, with 13 bases between. The CDR3 length is 16 residues. The CDR3 here is CASSIASFGGNTEAFF. CDR3 bases: TGTGCCAGTAGTATAGCATCCTTCGGGGGGAACACTGAAGCTTTCTTT.

The chain carries TRBV19 and TRBJ2-5; D is unresolved. The CDR3 has 12 residues. Germline V gene lookup returns CDR1 LNHDA and CDR2 SQIVND (reference sequence). Trimming removed 3 bases from V and 4 bases from J, with 6 bases in between. The CDR3: CASSMTPETQYF. The CDR3 DNA reads as TGTGCCAGTAGTATGACACCAGAGACCCAGTACTTC.

The chain couples TRBV15 to TRBJ1-2; D unresolved. Trimming removed 0 bases from V and 8 bases from J, with 19 bases in between. The length of the CDR3 is 16 residues. Germline loops: CDR1 LNHNV, CDR2 YYDKDF (reference sequence). The CDR3 spells CATSRELTSSPGGYTF. The CDR3 nucleotides are TGTGCCACCAGCAGAGAATTGACGTCATCCCCCGGGGGCTACACCTTC.

V is TRBV19 and J is TRBJ2-2; weak D call: TRBD2 (5 bases). Trimming took 9 bases from V and 7 from J, leaving 21 bases between them. The CDR3 loop spans 15 amino acids. Germline V lookup: CDR1 LNHDA, CDR2 SQIVND (reference sequence). The DNA of the CDR3 is TGTGCCAGCGAAAGAGGGAGTTTGAAGGGCGGGGAGCTGTTTTTT. Translation gives CASERGSLKGGELFF.

The chain combines TRBV5-1 with TRBJ2-1; the match to TRBD2 covers 10 bases. The ends lost 2 bases at V and 6 bases at J; junction bases unmatched: 5. From germline, CDR1 is SGHRS and CDR2 YFSETQ. This CDR3 has 15 residues. CDR3 sequence: CASSFLAGAGNEQFF. DNA of the CDR3: TGCGCCAGCAGCTTTCTAGCGGGAGCGGGCAATGAGCAGTTCTTC.

V is TRBV9 and J is TRBJ1-5; the match to TRBD1 covers 7 bases. The CDR3 has 14 amino acids. V dropped 3 bases and J dropped 6; count of bases not matched to a gene: 6. Germline V lookup: CDR1 SGDLS, CDR2 YYNGEE. The CDR3: CASSEDRASQPQHF. As DNA, the CDR3 is TGTGCCAGCAGCGAAGACAGGGCGTCTCAGCCCCAGCATTTT. Together with reference TRBV9 and TRBJ1-5, the CDR3 gives the full variable domain: DSGVTQTPKHLITATGQRVTLRCSPRSGDLSVYWYQQSLDQGLQFLIQYYNGEERAKGNILERFSAQQFPDLHSELNLSSLELGDSALYFCASSEDRASQPQHFGDGTRLSIL.

This chain connects TRBV10-2 to TRBJ2-1; no definite D call. Germline V CDR1 and CDR2: WSHSY, SAAADI. Trimming stripped 9 bases from V and 7 bases from J, with 19 bases between. The CDR3 covers 14 residues. CDR3 nucleotide sequence: TGCGCCAGTTTGGCCGCGGTACCGGGTAATGAGCAGTTCTTC. It specifies CASLAAVPGNEQFF.

This sequence joins TRBV5-1 and TRBJ2-3; 13 nucleotides match TRBD2. Trimming took 4 bases from V and 3 from J; bases not matched to a gene: 8. CDR1 is SGHRS, CDR2 YFSETQ, per germline. The CDR3 is 17 amino acids. The CDR3 DNA follows: TGCGCCAGCAGCCCAACTAGCGGGGGGGCAGGGACAGATACGCAGTATTTT. Amino acids: CASSPTSGGAGTDTQYF.

This chain connects TRBV12-5 to TRBJ2-7; 8 bases fit TRBD2. Trimming at V came to 3 bases and at J to 2 bases, leaving 3 bases not matched to a gene. The CDR3 sequence is 14 residues long. Germline V gene sequence: CDR1 LGHNT, CDR2 FRNRAP. CDR3 residues: CASGFGGAPYEQYF. The CDR3 region has the DNA TGTGCTAGTGGTTTCGGGGGGGCTCCCTACGAGCAGTACTTC.

The chain combines TRBV7-3 with TRBJ1-2; the D gene is possibly TRBD1 (5 bases). V was clipped by 2 bases and J by 4 bases, with 14 bases between them. The germline CDR1 and CDR2 sequences are SGHTA and FQGTGA. The CDR3 sequence is 15 residues long. The CDR3 loop is CASSLSRVGGYGYTF. CDR3 sequence (DNA): TGTGCCAGCAGCTTATCCAGGGTTGGCGGCTATGGCTACACCTTC.

The V gene is TRBV2, the J gene TRBJ2-3; TRBD1 matches 10 bases. The germline V gene encodes CDR1 SNHLY and CDR2 FYNNEI. The CDR3 sequence is 14 residues long. The V segment lost 6 bases and the J segment 5 bases; nucleotides outside the gene matches: 5. The CDR3: CASSSDRGEDTQYF. The CDR3 region has the DNA TGTGCCAGCAGCTCGGACAGGGGGGAAGATACGCAGTATTTT.

The chain recombines TRBV6-1 with TRBJ1-2; D unresolved. The CDR3 length is 15 residues. V lost 0 bases and J lost 8, with 16 bases in between. The V gene's germline CDR1 is MNHNS and CDR2 SASEGT. The CDR3 DNA reads TGTGCCAGCAGTGAAGCGGCCCTGAGAAGCGGGGGCTACACCTTC. Translating it yields CASSEAALRSGGYTF.

The gene calls are TRBV7-2 and TRBJ1-3, with TRBD1 matching 10 bases. Looked up from germline, CDR1 is SGHTA and CDR2 is FQGNSA. The length of the CDR3 is 15 residues. V was pared by 5 bases and J by 4 bases, with 5 bases of the junction left unmatched. CDR3 in amino acids: CASSGQGVGGNTIYF. The CDR3 DNA reads TGTGCCAGCAGCGGACAGGGGGTAGGGGGAAACACCATATATTTT.

The rearrangement uses TRBV18 and TRBJ2-5; D may be TRBD2 (5 bases). This CDR3 has 15 residues. CDR1 is KGHSH, CDR2 LQKENI, per germline. V was cut by 1 base and J by 1 base, with 10 bases left in between. The DNA for the CDR3 is TGTGCCAGCTCACCACTTATCGGACTCCAAGAGACCCAGTACTTC. It codes for CASSPLIGLQETQYF.

The J gene is TRBJ2-7, the V gene TRBV19; no definite D call. V was clipped by 4 bases and J by 2 bases, with 9 bases between them. CDR1 LNHDA and CDR2 SQIVND come from the germline V gene (reference sequence). The CDR3 is made up of 13 amino acids. The CDR3 reads CASSTQSTYEQYF. In nucleotides, the CDR3 is TGTGCCAGTAGTACGCAATCCACCTACGAGCAGTACTTC. Complete variable domain (other parts from reference TRBV19 and TRBJ2-7): DGGITQSPKYLFRKEGQNVTLSCEQNLNHDAMYWYRQDPGQGLRLIYYSQIVNDFQKGDIAEGYSVSREKKESFPLTVTSAQKNPTAFYLCASSTQSTYEQYFGPGTRLTVT.

J is TRBJ2-1 and V is TRBV9; the match to TRBD2 covers 7 bases. The germline V gene encodes CDR1 SGDLS and CDR2 YYNGEE. The CDR3 covers 16 residues. J gave up 3 bases and V 1 base, and 7 bases lay outside the gene matches. The CDR3 loop reads CASSVLGLADYNEQFF. The CDR3 DNA is TGTGCCAGCAGCGTATTGGGGCTAGCGGACTACAATGAGCAGTTCTTC.

In its sample, this clone ranks as medium-sized. The rearrangement links TRBV18 to TRBJ1-5; no definite D call. This CDR3 spans 14 amino acids. Germline lookup yields CDR1 KGHSH and CDR2 LQKENI. Trimming cost V 5 bases and J 2 bases, with 10 bases left between them. CDR3 protein: CASSSGNGNQPQHF. The CDR3 DNA follows: TGTGCCAGCTCATCCGGGAATGGCAATCAGCCCCAGCATTTT.

The chain recombines TRBV5-5 with TRBJ2-3, with 9 bases that match TRBD2. Germline lookup yields CDR1 SGHKS and CDR2 YYEKEE (reference sequence). Germline trimming cut 6 bases from V and 0 bases from J; bases unmatched to any gene: 8. The CDR3 length is 16 residues. The CDR3 nucleotides read TGTGCCAGCAAGAGGCTAGCGGGGCCTAGCACAGATACGCAGTATTTT. Its translation is CASKRLAGPSTDTQYF.

In its sample, this clone was seen a few times. This chain links TRBV18 with TRBJ1-2; D remains ambiguous. This CDR3 region has 12 residues. V lost 1 base to trimming and J lost 5 bases, with 5 bases between them. Per the germline V gene, CDR1 is KGHSH and CDR2 is LQKENI. The CDR3 reads CASSPQPYGYTF. In nucleotides, the CDR3 is TGTGCCAGCTCACCACAACCTTATGGCTACACCTTC.

The chain links TRBV29-1 to TRBJ2-3; D remains unclear. Germline V gene data show CDR1 as SQVTM and CDR2 as ANQGSEA. The CDR3 is 12 amino acids. V was shortened by 5 bases and J by 4 bases, with 10 bases between the two germline ends. CDR3 loop: CSVSRLSDTQYF. CDR3 coding DNA: TGCAGCGTTTCCCGACTTTCAGATACGCAGTATTTT.

The chain joins TRBV9 to TRBJ2-7; D call uncertain. The CDR3 consists of 12 residues. CDR1 and CDR2 from the germline V gene are SGDLS and YYNGEE. V dropped 6 bases and J dropped 6 bases, with 13 bases sitting between them. CDR3 in amino acids: CASNYGGGEQYF. CDR3 in DNA: TGTGCCAGCAACTACGGCGGCGGCGAGCAGTACTTC.

This rearrangement joins TRBV7-2 to TRBJ2-5, with D perhaps matching TRBD1 or TRBD2 (5 bases each). Germline V gene data show CDR1 as SGHTA and CDR2 as FQGNSA. V was trimmed by 3 bases and J by 2 bases, leaving 13 bases between them. This CDR3 region has 15 residues. The CDR3 spells CASSLMGTDQETQYF. CDR3 coding DNA: TGTGCCAGCAGCTTGATGGGGACGGATCAAGAGACCCAGTACTTC.

Written as DNA, the CDR3 is TGTGCCAGCTCACCGGAGGGGGCCCAGTACTTC. Amino acids: CASSPEGAQYF. The J gene is TRBJ2-5, the V gene TRBV18, with D possibly called TRBD1 or TRBD2 (6 bases each). Deletions cut 3 bases from V and 9 bases from J, with 8 bases between. This CDR3 is built from 11 residues. Germline V gene data show CDR1 as KGHSH and CDR2 as LQKENI.

This chain joins TRBV2 and TRBJ2-2; D not certain. Germline CDR1 SNHLY, CDR2 FYNNEI. Trimming shortened V by 3 bases and J by 4 bases, and 12 bases separated the two germline ends. The CDR3 consists of 15 residues. CDR3 region: CASSDRTQGTGELFF. In nucleotides, the CDR3 is TGTGCCAGCAGTGACAGAACCCAAGGCACCGGGGAGCTGTTTTTT.

The chain carries TRBV6-5 and TRBJ2-6; the D gene is possibly TRBD1 (5 bases). V was shortened by 6 bases and J by 1 base, with 10 bases between the two germline ends. Germline CDR1 reads MNHEY; CDR2 reads SVGAGI. The CDR3 runs 15 residues. The CDR3 nucleotides read TGTGCCAGCAGACTCCAGGGTTCTGGGGCCAACGTCCTGACTTTC. Its translation: CASRLQGSGANVLTF.

This rearrangement joins TRBV6-5 to TRBJ1-2; 8 nucleotides line up with TRBD1. This CDR3 has 16 amino acids. Germline V CDR1 and CDR2: MNHEY, SVGAGI. V lost 2 bases and J lost 0; bases outside the gene matches: 5. In DNA, the CDR3 is TGTGCCAGCAGTTACGCCAGGGGGCGGACTAACTATGGCTACACCTTC. Amino acids: CASSYARGRTNYGYTF.

The J gene is TRBJ2-3, the V gene TRBV6-4, with D possibly matching TRBD1 (6 bases). CDR1 is MRHNA and CDR2 is SNTAGT in the germline V gene. The CDR3 has 13 residues. Trimming removed 6 bases at V and 2 bases at J, with 9 bases between. The CDR3 protein is CASSGQTTDTQYF. In nucleotides, the CDR3 is TGTGCCAGCAGCGGACAGACCACAGATACGCAGTATTTT.

The V gene is TRBV9, the J gene TRBJ1-2; D gene uncertain. With 3 bases removed from V and 1 base from J, the gap between germline ends came to 16 bases. The germline CDR1 and CDR2 sequences are SGDLS and YYNGEE. The CDR3 runs to 16 residues. The CDR3 region is CASSANPSALNYGYTF. The CDR3 bases are TGTGCCAGCAGCGCCAACCCGTCGGCGCTTAACTATGGCTACACCTTC. Full variable domain (missing parts from reference TRBV9 and TRBJ1-2): DSGVTQTPKHLITATGQRVTLRCSPRSGDLSVYWYQQSLDQGLQFLIQYYNGEERAKGNILERFSAQQFPDLHSELNLSSLELGDSALYFCASSANPSALNYGYTFGSGTRLTVV.